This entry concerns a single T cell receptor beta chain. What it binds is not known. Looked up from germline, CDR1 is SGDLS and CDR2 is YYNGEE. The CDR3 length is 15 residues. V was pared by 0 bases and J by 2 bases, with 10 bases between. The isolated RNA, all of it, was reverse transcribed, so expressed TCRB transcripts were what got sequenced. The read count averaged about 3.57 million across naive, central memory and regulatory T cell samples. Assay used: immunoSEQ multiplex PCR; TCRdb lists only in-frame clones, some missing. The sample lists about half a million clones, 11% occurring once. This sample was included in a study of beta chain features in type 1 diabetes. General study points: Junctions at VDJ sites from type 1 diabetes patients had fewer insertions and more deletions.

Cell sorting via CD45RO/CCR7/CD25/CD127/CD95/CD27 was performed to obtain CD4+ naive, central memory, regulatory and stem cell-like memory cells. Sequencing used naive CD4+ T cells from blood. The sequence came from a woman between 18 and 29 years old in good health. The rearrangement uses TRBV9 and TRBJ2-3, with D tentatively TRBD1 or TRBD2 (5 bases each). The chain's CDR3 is CASSVAWGSTDTQYF. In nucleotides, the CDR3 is TGTGCCAGCAGCGTAGCTTGGGGGTCCACAGATACGCAGTATTTT.